This T cell receptor beta chain was sequenced in a study of technical replicates of blood from a few donors. This CDR3 region has 16 residues. The repertoire was sequenced with immunoSEQ multiplex PCR; TCRdb's copy has only in-frame clones and lacks some. The sample lists tens of thousands of clones, about 92% seen once, with 0.25% in the top ten. Sequenced sample: T cells isolated from PBMCs. The clonotype originates from a human donor in good health. This rearrangement joins TRBV21-1 to TRBJ2-5; TRBD2, the table's D call, lacks a check against the DNA. TRBV21-1 is assigned pseudogene status. The CDR3, as DNA: TGTGCCACCAGGACTAGCGGGAGGGCCCCGTATGAGACCCAGTACTTC. Translation: CATRTSGRAPYETQYF.